The clone carrying this T cell receptor beta chain was recorded many times. Its antigen is as yet unknown. These data belong to a study of T-cell reconstitution after alpha-beta-depleted transplantation in children. Study-level points and caveats: Newly produced T cells mostly accounted for T-cell counts and diversity one year post-transplant. By about two months after transplant, alpha-beta T cells reportedly arose from several hundred graft clones that had expanded.

Preparation of the TCRbeta library involved a method that used unique molecular identifiers. Each CDR3 protein gets one entry after TCRdb re-called the PCR reads with MiXCR. The sample holds approximately 300,000 distinct CDR3 sequences; less than 9.5% are singletons and the top ten take 9.1%. Per the germline V gene, CDR1 is MGHRA and CDR2 is YSYEKL. The CDR3 is 18 amino acids. The V gene lost 0 bases and the J gene lost 4 bases, with 18 bases spanning the gap. Sequenced material: peripheral blood, taken 360 days after TCRalphabeta/CD19-depleted stem cell transplant. This chain connects TRBV4-1 to TRBJ2-2; D remains unclear. This TCR derives from a female patient aged 2-15 years who had a stem cell transplant for Fanconi anemia, so the T cells may come from the graft donor. The CDR3 loop reads CASSQDVVARLGTGELFF. CDR3 nucleotides: TGCGCCAGCAGCCAAGATGTTGTGGCGCGGTTGGGCACCGGGGAGCTGTTTTTT.